The 2 T cell receptor beta chains below all came from one sample that was sequenced in a study of T cell repertoires in cytomegalovirus infection. A single record per CDR3 protein comes from TCRdb applying MiXCR to the reads. The top ten hold over 45% of the sample, which has about 570,000 distinct CDR3 sequences, around 40% seen once. These TCRs' antigens remain unknown. The starting material was cultured PBMCs, obtained from culture after CMV antigen stimulation. The source is a human donor in good health (CMV status not recorded). Some clones in this sample may be carry-over from other donors' samples.

The chain couples TRBV6-8 to TRBJ2-1, with TRBD1 identical over 7 bases. CDR1 is MNHGY, CDR2 SAAAGT, per germline. V lost 0 bases and J lost 5; bases outside the gene matches: 19. The CDR3 contains 20 residues. The DNA of the CDR3 is TGTGCCAGCAGTTACTCGGCCCTGGCCCATTTCCGGGACAGAGACAATGAGCAGTTCTTC. Its protein is CASSYSALAHFRDRDNEQFF.

The rearrangement uses TRBV5-1 and TRBJ2-1; D possibly corresponds to TRBD2 (6 bases). V lost 0 bases, J lost 9 bases, and 16 bases lay in between. The germline V gene has CDR1 SGHRS and CDR2 YFSETQ. CDR3 length: 15 residues. CDR3 region: CASSLGTGTGGEQFF. The CDR3 nucleotides read TGCGCCAGCAGCTTGGGCACGGGGACTGGGGGTGAGCAGTTCTTC.